The rows below give T cell receptor beta chains drawn from one sample of a study of technical replicates of blood from a handful of donors. Generated by immunoSEQ multiplex PCR, the TCRdb table keeps only in-frame clones and is missing some. The sample shows some 75,000 clones, 90% to 97% of them seen only once. What was sequenced was T cells isolated from PBMCs. The receptors here all came from a human donor in good health. Each CDR3 is given with its conserved first and last residue. The D gene is left open where the match is weak.

v_call: TRBV30; j_call: TRBJ1-5; d_call: .; cdr3_aa: CAWSVTGGNQPQHF; cdr3_nt: TGTGCCTGGAGTGTAACGGGGGGCAATCAGCCCCAGCATTTT
v_call: TRBV5-1; j_call: TRBJ2-7; d_call: TRBD2; cdr3_aa: CASSLAGLAGRPYEQYF; cdr3_nt: TGCGCCAGCAGCTTGGCAGGACTAGCGGGACGCCCCTACGAGCAGTACTTC
v_call: TRBV27; j_call: TRBJ2-7; d_call: TRBD2; cdr3_aa: CASAIAGAYEQYF; cdr3_nt: TGTGCCAGTGCTATAGCGGGGGCCTACGAGCAGTACTTC
v_call: TRBV19; j_call: TRBJ2-1; d_call: TRBD1; cdr3_aa: CASSRQGAGAYNEQFF; cdr3_nt: TGTGCCAGTAGTAGACAGGGGGCAGGGGCTTACAATGAGCAGTTCTTC
v_call: TRBV7-6; j_call: TRBJ2-5; d_call: .; cdr3_aa: CASSFSPPTVQETQYF; cdr3_nt: TGTGCCAGCAGCTTCTCCCCTCCGACAGTTCAAGAGACCCAGTACTTC
v_call: TRBV19; j_call: TRBJ2-1; d_call: TRBD2; cdr3_aa: CASSMGLAEQFF; cdr3_nt: TGTGCCAGTAGTATGGGACTAGCAGAGCAGTTCTTC
v_call: TRBV7-2; j_call: TRBJ1-1; d_call: .; cdr3_aa: CASSLMGENTEAFF; cdr3_nt: TGTGCCAGCAGCTTAATGGGAGAGAACACTGAAGCTTTCTTT
v_call: TRBV5-1; j_call: TRBJ1-2; d_call: .; cdr3_aa: CASSLQNYGYTF; cdr3_nt: TGCGCCAGCAGCTTACAGAACTATGGCTACACCTTC
v_call: TRBV11-3; j_call: TRBJ2-1; d_call: .; cdr3_aa: CASSLESGLPNEQFF; cdr3_nt: TGTGCCAGCAGCTTAGAATCGGGACTCCCAAATGAGCAGTTCTTC
v_call: TRBV27; j_call: TRBJ1-5; d_call: TRBD1; cdr3_aa: CASSYGTGVGQPQHF; cdr3_nt: TGTGCCAGCAGCTACGGGACAGGGGTTGGTCAGCCCCAGCATTTT
v_call: TRBV30; j_call: TRBJ1-5; d_call: TRBD1; cdr3_aa: CAWSTDRLNQPQHF; cdr3_nt: TGTGCCTGGAGTACGGACAGGCTCAATCAGCCCCAGCATTTT
v_call: TRBV4-1; j_call: TRBJ2-7; d_call: TRBD1; cdr3_aa: CASSQEKRTGWREQYF; cdr3_nt: TGCGCCAGCAGCCAAGAAAAAAGGACAGGGTGGCGTGAGCAGTACTTC
v_call: TRBV29-1; j_call: TRBJ2-2; d_call: TRBD1; cdr3_aa: CSVKVPGQGLVANTGELFF; cdr3_nt: TGCAGCGTTAAAGTTCCGGGACAGGGCCTCGTGGCGAACACCGGGGAGCTGTTTTTT